The present T cell receptor (beta chain) was sequenced within a study of a mutant IDH1 vaccine in newly diagnosed glioma. Time point given: week 35, safety follow-up. Mutant IDH1 20-mer peptide, at 300 ug, made up each vaccine dose, with topical imiquimod. Each donor presented with a new WHO grade 3 or 4 astrocytoma that tested IDH1-mutant and showed ATRX loss. TCRdb keeps only in-frame clones here, not all; method: immunoSEQ multiplex PCR. In the table there are 35,000 to 50,000 clones, 83% of which are singletons. From germline, CDR1 is SGHTA and CDR2 FQGNSA. Trimming took off 2 bases at V and 7 bases at J, with 11 bases between the two ends. The CDR3 runs 13 residues. Comment on this clone: Its specificity is not known.

Material: PBMCs, obtained from a glioma patient whose treatment included an IDH1 peptide vaccine. This clonotype originated in a woman in her forties or fifties with glioma. The rearrangement links TRBV7-2 to TRBJ2-5; D unresolved. The CDR3 DNA reads TGTGCCAGCAGCTTACTTGGAGTGGGGACCCAGTACTTC. It codes for CASSLLGVGTQYF.